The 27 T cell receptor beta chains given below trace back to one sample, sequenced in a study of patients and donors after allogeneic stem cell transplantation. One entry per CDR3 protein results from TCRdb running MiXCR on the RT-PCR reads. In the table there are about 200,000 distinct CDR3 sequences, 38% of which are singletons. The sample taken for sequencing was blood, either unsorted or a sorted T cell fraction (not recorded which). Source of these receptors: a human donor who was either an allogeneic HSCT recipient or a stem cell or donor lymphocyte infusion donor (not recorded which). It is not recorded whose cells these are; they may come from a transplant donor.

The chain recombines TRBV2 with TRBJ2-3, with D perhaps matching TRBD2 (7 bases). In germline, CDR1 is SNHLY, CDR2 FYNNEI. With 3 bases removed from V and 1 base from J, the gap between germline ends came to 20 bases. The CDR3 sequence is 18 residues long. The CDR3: CASSEAYWRGQRTDTQYF. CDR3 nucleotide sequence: TGTGCCAGCAGTGAGGCGTATTGGCGGGGGCAGCGCACAGATACGCAGTATTTT.

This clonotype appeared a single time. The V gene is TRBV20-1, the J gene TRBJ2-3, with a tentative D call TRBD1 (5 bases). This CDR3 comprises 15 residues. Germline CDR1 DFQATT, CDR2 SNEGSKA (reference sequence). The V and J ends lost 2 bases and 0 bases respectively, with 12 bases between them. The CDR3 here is CSARPLGASTDTQYF. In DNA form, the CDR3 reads TGCAGTGCTAGACCCCTTGGGGCCAGCACAGATACGCAGTATTTT.

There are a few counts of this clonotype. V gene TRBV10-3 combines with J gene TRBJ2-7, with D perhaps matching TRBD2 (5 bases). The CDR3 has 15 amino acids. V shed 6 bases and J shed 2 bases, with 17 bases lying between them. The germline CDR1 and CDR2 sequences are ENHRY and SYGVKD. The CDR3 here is CAISEAGISPYEQYF. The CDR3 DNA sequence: TGTGCCATCAGCGAAGCCGGGATTTCGCCCTACGAGCAGTACTTC.

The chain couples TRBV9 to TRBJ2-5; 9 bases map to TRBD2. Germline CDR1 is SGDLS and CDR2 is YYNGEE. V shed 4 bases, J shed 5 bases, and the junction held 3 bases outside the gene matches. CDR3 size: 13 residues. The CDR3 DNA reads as TGTGCCAGCAGCCTAGGGACTAGCGAGACCCAGTACTTC. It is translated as CASSLGTSETQYF.

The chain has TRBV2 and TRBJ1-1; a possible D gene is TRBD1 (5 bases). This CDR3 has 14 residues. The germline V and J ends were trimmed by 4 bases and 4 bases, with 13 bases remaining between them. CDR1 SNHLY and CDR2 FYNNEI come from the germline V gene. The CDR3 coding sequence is TGTGCCAGCAGTGTTGAGGGGAGTGGCACTGAAGCTTTCTTT. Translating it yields CASSVEGSGTEAFF.

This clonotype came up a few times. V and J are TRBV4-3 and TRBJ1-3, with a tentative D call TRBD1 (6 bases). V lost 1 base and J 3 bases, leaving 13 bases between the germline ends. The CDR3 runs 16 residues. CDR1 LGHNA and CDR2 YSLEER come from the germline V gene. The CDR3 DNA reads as TGCGCCAGCAGCCAAGTTACAGGGCGGCATGGAAACACCATATATTTT. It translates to CASSQVTGRHGNTIYF.

CDR3 nucleotides: TGCGCCAGCAGCCAGATGGGGGGCTCCTACAATGAGCAGTTCTTC. This translates into CASSQMGGSYNEQFF. The chain recombines TRBV4-1 with TRBJ2-1; tentatively, D is TRBD2 (6 bases). In germline, CDR1 is MGHRA, CDR2 YSYEKL. V dropped 3 bases and J dropped 0 bases, with 9 bases sitting between them. The CDR3 is made up of 15 amino acids.

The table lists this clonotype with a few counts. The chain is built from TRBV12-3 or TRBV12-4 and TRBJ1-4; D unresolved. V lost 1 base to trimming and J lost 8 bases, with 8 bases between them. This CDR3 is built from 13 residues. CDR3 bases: TGTGCCAGCAGTTTAGTTAATGGAGAAAAACTGTTTTTT. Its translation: CASSLVNGEKLFF.

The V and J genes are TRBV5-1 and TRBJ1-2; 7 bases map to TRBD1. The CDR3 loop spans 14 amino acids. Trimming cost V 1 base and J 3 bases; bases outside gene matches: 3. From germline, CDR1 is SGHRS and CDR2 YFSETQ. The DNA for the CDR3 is TGCGCCAGCAGCTTGAGAGGGACAGACTATGGCTACACCTTC. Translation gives CASSLRGTDYGYTF.

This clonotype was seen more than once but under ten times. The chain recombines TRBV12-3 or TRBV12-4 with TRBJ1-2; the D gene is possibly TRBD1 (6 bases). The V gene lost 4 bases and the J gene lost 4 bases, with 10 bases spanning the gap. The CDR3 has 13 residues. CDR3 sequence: CASSSARGYGYTF. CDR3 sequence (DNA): TGTGCCAGCAGTTCCGCCAGGGGCTATGGCTACACCTTC.

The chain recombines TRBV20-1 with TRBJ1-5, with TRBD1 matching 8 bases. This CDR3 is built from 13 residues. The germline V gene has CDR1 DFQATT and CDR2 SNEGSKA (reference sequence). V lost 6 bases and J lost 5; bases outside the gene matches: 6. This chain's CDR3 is CSAGGTGDQPQHF. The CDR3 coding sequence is TGCAGTGCGGGAGGGACAGGCGATCAGCCCCAGCATTTT.

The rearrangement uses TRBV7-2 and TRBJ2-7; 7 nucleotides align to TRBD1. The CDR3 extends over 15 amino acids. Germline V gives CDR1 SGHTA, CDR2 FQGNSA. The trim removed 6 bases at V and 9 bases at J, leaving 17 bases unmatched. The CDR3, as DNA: TGTGCCAGCAGGGATCCAGGGACAGCCAGAGGGCGGCAGTACTTC. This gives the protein CASRDPGTARGRQYF.

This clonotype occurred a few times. CDR3 amino acids: CSAHPGQVYNEQFF. The CDR3 DNA follows: TGCAGTGCCCACCCGGGCCAGGTCTACAATGAGCAGTTCTTC. The chain combines TRBV20-1 with TRBJ2-1; no firm D call. The CDR3 is made up of 14 amino acids. Between the trimmed V and J ends, which lost 6 bases and 3 bases, there was a span of 15 bases. Germline-derived CDR1 and CDR2 are DFQATT and SNEGSKA (reference sequence).

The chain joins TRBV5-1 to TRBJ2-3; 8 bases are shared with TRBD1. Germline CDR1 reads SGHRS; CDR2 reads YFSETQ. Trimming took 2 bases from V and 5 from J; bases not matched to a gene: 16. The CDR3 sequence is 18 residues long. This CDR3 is CASSLSWLRTGRRDTQYF. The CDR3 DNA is TGCGCCAGCAGCTTATCGTGGCTCCGGACAGGGCGGCGAGATACGCAGTATTTT.

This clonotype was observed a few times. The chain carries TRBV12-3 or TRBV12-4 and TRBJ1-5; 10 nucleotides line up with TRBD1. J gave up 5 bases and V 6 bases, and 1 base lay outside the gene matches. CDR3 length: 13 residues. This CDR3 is CASRGQGYQPQHF. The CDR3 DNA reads TGTGCCAGCAGGGGACAGGGGTATCAGCCCCAGCATTTT.

CDR3 loop: CASWDGGSNQPQHF. DNA for the CDR3: TGTGCCAGCTGGGACGGGGGTAGCAATCAGCCCCAGCATTTT. The chain is built from TRBV2 and TRBJ1-5, with TRBD1 as a possible D gene (5 bases). The CDR3 loop spans 14 amino acids. Germline assignment: CDR1 SNHLY and CDR2 FYNNEI. V lost 8 bases and J 0 bases, leaving 11 bases between the germline ends.

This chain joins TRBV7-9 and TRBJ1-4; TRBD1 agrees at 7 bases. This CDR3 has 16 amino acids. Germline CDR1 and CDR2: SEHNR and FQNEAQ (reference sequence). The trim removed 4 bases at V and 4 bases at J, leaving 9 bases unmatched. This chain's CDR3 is CASSSYTGASNEKLFF. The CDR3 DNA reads TGTGCCAGCAGCTCGTACACAGGGGCGAGTAATGAAAAACTGTTTTTT.

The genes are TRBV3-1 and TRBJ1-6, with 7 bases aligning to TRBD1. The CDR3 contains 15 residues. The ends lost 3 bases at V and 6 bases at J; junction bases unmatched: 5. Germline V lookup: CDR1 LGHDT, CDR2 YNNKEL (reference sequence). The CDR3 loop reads CASSHPTGTNSPLHF. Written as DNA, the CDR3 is TGTGCCAGCAGCCACCCGACAGGGACTAATTCACCCCTCCACTTT.

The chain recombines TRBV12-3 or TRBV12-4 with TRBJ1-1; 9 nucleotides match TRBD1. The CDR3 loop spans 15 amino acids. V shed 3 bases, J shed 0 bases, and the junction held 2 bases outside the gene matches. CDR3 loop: CASSLGQGLNTEAFF. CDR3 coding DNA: TGTGCCAGCAGTTTGGGACAGGGATTGAACACTGAAGCTTTCTTT.

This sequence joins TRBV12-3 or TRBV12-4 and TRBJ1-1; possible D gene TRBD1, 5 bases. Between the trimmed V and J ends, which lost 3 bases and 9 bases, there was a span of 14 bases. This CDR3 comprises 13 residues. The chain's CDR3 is CASSFTSGTKAFF. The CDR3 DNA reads TGTGCCAGCAGTTTTACGTCTGGGACCAAAGCTTTCTTT.

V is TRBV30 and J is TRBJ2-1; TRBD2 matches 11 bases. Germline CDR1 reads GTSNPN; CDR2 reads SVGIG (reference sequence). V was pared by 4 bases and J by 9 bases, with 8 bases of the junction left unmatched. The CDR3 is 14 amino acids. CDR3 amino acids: CAWTATSGEGEQFF. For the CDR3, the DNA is TGTGCCTGGACCGCGACTAGCGGGGAAGGTGAGCAGTTCTTC.

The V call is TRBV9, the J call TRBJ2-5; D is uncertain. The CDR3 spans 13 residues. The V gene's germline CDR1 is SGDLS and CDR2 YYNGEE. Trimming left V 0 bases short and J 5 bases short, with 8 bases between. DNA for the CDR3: TGTGCCAGCAGCGTAGCCCTAGGGGAGACCCAGTACTTC. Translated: CASSVALGETQYF.

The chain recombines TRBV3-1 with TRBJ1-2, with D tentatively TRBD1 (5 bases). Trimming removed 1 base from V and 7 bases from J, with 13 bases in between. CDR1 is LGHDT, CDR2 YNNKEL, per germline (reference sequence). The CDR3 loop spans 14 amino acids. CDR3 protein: CASSQGAGGSGYTF. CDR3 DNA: TGTGCCAGCAGCCAAGGCGCGGGGGGTAGTGGCTACACCTTC.

The CDR3 spells CANPRTETEAFF. The CDR3 DNA is TGTGCCAACCCGAGGACTGAGACTGAAGCTTTCTTT. The rearrangement joins TRBV6-2 or TRBV6-3 to TRBJ1-1; D remains ambiguous. Germline V CDR1 and CDR2: MNHEY, SVGEGT. The ends were cut back, 10 bases at V and 5 bases at J, with 14 bases in the middle. This CDR3 comprises 12 residues.

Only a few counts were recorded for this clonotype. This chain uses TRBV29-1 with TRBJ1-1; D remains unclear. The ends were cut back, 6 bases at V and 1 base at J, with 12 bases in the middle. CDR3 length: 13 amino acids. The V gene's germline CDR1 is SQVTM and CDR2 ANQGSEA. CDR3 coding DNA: TGCAGCGTCGAAAGAAGGGCGAACACTGAAGCTTTCTTT. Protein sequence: CSVERRANTEAFF.

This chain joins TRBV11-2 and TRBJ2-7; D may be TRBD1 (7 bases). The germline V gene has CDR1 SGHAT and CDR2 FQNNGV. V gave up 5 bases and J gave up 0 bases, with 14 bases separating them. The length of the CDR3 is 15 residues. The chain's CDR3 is CASSRYRGGSYEQYF. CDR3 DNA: TGTGCCAGCAGCCGCTACAGGGGAGGCTCCTACGAGCAGTACTTC.

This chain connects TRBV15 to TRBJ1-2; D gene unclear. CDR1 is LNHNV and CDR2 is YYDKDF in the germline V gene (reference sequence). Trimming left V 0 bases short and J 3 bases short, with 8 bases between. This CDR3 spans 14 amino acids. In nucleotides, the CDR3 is TGTGCCACCAGCAGAGAGTTGGGGTACTATGGCTACACCTTC. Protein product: CATSRELGYYGYTF.